This TCR beta chain is drawn from a study of T cell repertoires in cytomegalovirus infection. About the study: Recently identified HLA-C-restricted and well-studied HLA-B-restricted CMV epitopes were used. An indication of both CMV infection and matching HLA type came from public TCR beta signatures.

The CDR3 extends over 15 amino acids. The germline gives CDR1 SNHLY, CDR2 FYNNEI. V shed 8 bases and J 8 bases; nucleotides not matched to a gene: 14. TCRdb re-called the reads through MiXCR, storing one row per CDR3 protein. This sample carries around 300,000 distinct CDR3 sequences, roughly 25% of them seen once, and the ten largest clones take about 14%. Overall study findings and caveats: Dominating the ex vivo response were HLA-C-restricted CMV-specific TCR beta clonotypes. Pooled public TCR beta family frequency picked out CMV carriers with the relevant HLA.

This clonotype has only a few counts. Its cognate antigen is unknown. The sequenced sample was cultured PBMCs, obtained from culture after CMV antigen stimulation. The chain links TRBV2 to TRBJ1-2, with 10 bases fitting TRBD1. This sequence originates from a human donor in good health (CMV status not recorded). Some clones in this sample may be carry-over from other donors' samples. CDR3 protein: CASLRGVGQGKGYTF. The CDR3 DNA reads as TGTGCCAGCTTGAGGGGAGTGGGACAGGGGAAAGGCTACACCTTC.